This T cell receptor beta chain was observed in a study of T cell responses to AZD1222 COVID-19 vaccine. Whole-study results and caveats: Among those given AZD1222, only five or six were seropositive at baseline. Possibly, clonal diversity was underestimated; donors were largely white British and included more females. As reported, nearly half of all spike-specific TCRs target variant regions that are unmutated. The study found vaccine-associated CD4 TCRs spanning spike, dominant at 160-218 and 743-854.

As concerns this clone: Its cognate antigen is unknown.

The repertoire was sequenced with immunoSEQ multiplex PCR; TCRdb's copy has only in-frame clones and lacks some. The data contain about 100,000 clones, around 90% of them seen just once; the ten biggest clones take up about 20%. CDR3 length: 13 amino acids. V was pared by 1 base and J by 0 bases, with 6 bases between. Looked up from germline, CDR1 is GTSNPN and CDR2 is SVGIG (reference sequence). This TCR was sampled from an adult in good health. Sequencing used peripheral blood, obtained on day 0 of AZD1222 vaccination. The rearrangement joins TRBV30 to TRBJ1-2; no firm D call. The DNA of the CDR3 is TGTGCCTGGAGTGGGCCTTCTAACTATGGCTACACCTTC. Its translation is CAWSGPSNYGYTF.